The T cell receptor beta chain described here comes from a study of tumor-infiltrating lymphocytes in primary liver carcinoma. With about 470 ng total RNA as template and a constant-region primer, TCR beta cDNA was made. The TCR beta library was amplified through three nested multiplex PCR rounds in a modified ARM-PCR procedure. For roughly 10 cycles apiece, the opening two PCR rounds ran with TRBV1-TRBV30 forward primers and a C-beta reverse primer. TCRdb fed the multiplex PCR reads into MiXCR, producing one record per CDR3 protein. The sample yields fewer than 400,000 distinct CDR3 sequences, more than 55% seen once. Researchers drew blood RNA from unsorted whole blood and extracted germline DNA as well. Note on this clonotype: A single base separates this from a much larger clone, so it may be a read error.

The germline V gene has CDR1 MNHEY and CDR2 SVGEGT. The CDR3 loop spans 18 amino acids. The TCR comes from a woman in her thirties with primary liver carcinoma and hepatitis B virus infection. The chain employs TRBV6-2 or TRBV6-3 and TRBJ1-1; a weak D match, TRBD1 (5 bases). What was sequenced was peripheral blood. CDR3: CASSYSAGGVGVNIEAFF. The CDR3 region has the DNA TGTGCCAGCAGTTACTCGGCCGGTGGGGTAGGGGTGAACATTGAAGCTTTCTTT.